A single sample gave rise to the 27 T cell receptor beta chains below, sequenced in a study of vaccination and CD4 T cells after COVID-19. What these receptors recognize is not known. CD4+ T cells that had been cultured provided DNA sequenced with the Oncomine TCR Beta short-read assay. One entry per CDR3 protein, called by TCRdb with MiXCR from the PCR reads. The data contain about 3,500 distinct CDR3 sequences, around 15% of them singletons. Specified treatment: approximately 10-day PBMC culture with coronavirus spike peptide pools or control peptides (ViraFEST assay). The sequenced material came from CD4+ T cells from blood, cultured in vitro. These receptors were collected from a human donor who had recovered from COVID-19.

V usage is TRBV6-1 and J usage is TRBJ1-5, with 11 bases aligning to TRBD1. The V and J ends lost 9 bases and 0 bases, in that order; junction bases with no gene match: 4. The germline V gene has CDR1 MNHNS and CDR2 SASEGT. The CDR3 consists of 15 residues. The CDR3 loop is CASGDRGYSNQPQHF. CDR3 DNA: TGTGCCAGTGGGGACAGGGGGTATAGCAATCAGCCCCAGCATTTT.

V usage is TRBV9 and J usage is TRBJ2-2; the D is unclear. V lost 0 bases to trimming and J lost 4 bases, with 4 bases between them. The germline CDR1 and CDR2 sequences are SGDLS and YYNGEE. The CDR3 extends over 13 amino acids. The CDR3 bases are TGTGCCAGCAGCGTAGGGGGCACCGGGGAGCTGTTTTTT. Translating gives CASSVGGTGELFF.

This clonotype was observed a few times. The chain couples TRBV20-1 to TRBJ1-1, with D unresolved. V was cut by 0 bases and J by 2 bases, with 7 bases left in between. The CDR3 totals 13 residues. Germline assignment: CDR1 DFQATT and CDR2 SNEGSKA (reference sequence). CDR3 in amino acids: CSAREQLNTEAFF. CDR3 in DNA: TGCAGTGCTAGAGAACAGCTAAACACTGAAGCTTTCTTT.

This clonotype is medium-sized. The gene calls are TRBV7-2 and TRBJ1-3, with D unclear. Germline loops: CDR1 SGHTA, CDR2 FQGNSA. V was trimmed by 0 bases and J by 1 base, leaving 10 bases between them. The CDR3 is made up of 16 amino acids. CDR3 sequence (DNA): TGTGCCAGCAGCTTAGCGTCGAGGAGGTCTGGAAACACCATATATTTT. It codes for CASSLASRRSGNTIYF.

This clonotype showed up just a few times. The chain is built from TRBV7-9 and TRBJ1-2; 8 bases align to TRBD1. This CDR3 region has 14 residues. Looked up from germline, CDR1 is SEHNR and CDR2 is FQNEAQ (reference sequence). V shed 8 bases, J shed 6 bases, and the junction held 11 bases outside the gene matches. CDR3 coding DNA: TGTGCCAGCGCCCAACAGGGGGTCCTACATGGCTACACCTTC. Translating it yields CASAQQGVLHGYTF.

V and J are TRBV11-3 and TRBJ2-3; 9 nucleotides agree with TRBD2. CDR3 length equals 15 residues. Trimming removed 3 bases from V and 2 bases from J; junction bases left unmatched: 3. Germline CDR1 reads SGHNT; CDR2 reads YENEEA. CDR3 nucleotides: TGTGCCAGCAGCTTCAGCGGGGGGAACACAGATACGCAGTATTTT. This encodes CASSFSGGNTDTQYF.

This clonotype rates as medium-sized. V gene TRBV7-2 combines with J gene TRBJ1-3, with no clear D. Germline lookup yields CDR1 SGHTA and CDR2 FQGNSA. V was clipped by 5 bases and J by 0 bases, with 20 bases between them. The CDR3 sequence is 18 residues long. This CDR3 reads CASSLTGRLRRSGNTIYF. Written as DNA, the CDR3 is TGTGCCAGCAGCCTCACCGGACGGCTACGCCGCTCTGGAAACACCATATATTTT.

Only a few counts were recorded for this clonotype. V usage is TRBV7-8 and J usage is TRBJ2-3; TRBD1 agrees at 7 bases. The CDR3 length is 16 residues. The germline gives CDR1 SGHVS, CDR2 FQNEAQ. The trim removed 1 base at V and 2 bases at J, leaving 6 bases unmatched. The CDR3 nucleotides are TGTGCCAGCAGCTTAGTTTGGGACAGCCCCACAGATACGCAGTATTTT. Translation: CASSLVWDSPTDTQYF.

The rearrangement joins TRBV5-1 to TRBJ2-3; 13 nucleotides match TRBD2. The CDR3 length is 14 residues. The J segment lost 8 bases and the V segment lost 3 bases, leaving 3 bases of the junction unmatched. The germline V gene has CDR1 SGHRS and CDR2 YFSETQ. CDR3 sequence (DNA): TGCGCCAGCAGCTCACTAGCGGGGGGGCGTACGCAGTATTTT. Residues: CASSSLAGGRTQYF.

This clonotype was seen only a few times. The gene calls are TRBV5-8 and TRBJ2-3; unclear D gene. Trimming cost V 5 bases and J 3 bases, with 4 bases left between them. The CDR3 sequence is 11 residues long. Per germline, CDR1 SGHTS and CDR2 YDEGEE. The CDR3 loop reads CASSRTDTQYF. In nucleotides, the CDR3 is TGTGCCAGCAGTCGGACAGATACGCAGTATTTT.

This chain connects TRBV2 to TRBJ1-6; no definite D call. Germline V gene data show CDR1 as SNHLY and CDR2 as FYNNEI. CDR3 length equals 15 residues. Trimming stripped 4 bases from V and 9 bases from J, with 16 bases between. In nucleotides, the CDR3 is TGTGCCAGCAGTGTTCCGGACCTCAGTCGTTCACCCCTCCACTTT. Its protein product is CASSVPDLSRSPLHF.

The rearrangement joins TRBV12-3 or TRBV12-4 to TRBJ1-3, with D unresolved. V gave up 6 bases and J gave up 0 bases, with 12 bases separating them. CDR3 size: 15 residues. Here the CDR3 reads CASSLVLSSGNTIYF. The DNA for the CDR3 is TGTGCCAGCAGCCTCGTACTGAGCTCTGGAAACACCATATATTTT.

Relative to its sample, this clonotype is medium-sized. The chain carries TRBV30 and TRBJ1-5, with a weak D call TRBD1 (5 bases). Trimming shortened V by 0 bases and J by 7 bases, and 10 bases separated the two germline ends. This CDR3 is 13 amino acids long. Germline loops: CDR1 GTSNPN, CDR2 SVGIG (reference sequence). CDR3 loop: CAWSVGGEQPQHF. In nucleotides, the CDR3 is TGTGCCTGGAGTGTCGGGGGGGAGCAGCCCCAGCATTTT.

This clonotype is termed large. This chain links TRBV10-1 with TRBJ2-1, with 14 positions matching TRBD2. Germline V CDR1 and CDR2: WNHNN, SYGVQD (reference sequence). With V trimmed by 4 bases and J by 5 bases, 4 bases remained unmatched. This CDR3 has 16 residues. In DNA form, the CDR3 reads TGCGCCAGCAGTGCTGGACTAGCGGGGGGCGACAATGAGCAGTTCTTC. It is translated as CASSAGLAGGDNEQFF.

This chain joins TRBV6-4 and TRBJ1-5; D ambiguous. Germline V lookup: CDR1 MRHNA, CDR2 SNTAGT. V was clipped by 6 bases and J by 4 bases, with 10 bases between them. The CDR3 is 13 residues long. CDR3 DNA sequence: TGTGCCAGCAGCCGGGAGAGTAATCAGCCCCAGCATTTT. It encodes CASSRESNQPQHF.

Judged by abundance, this clonotype is medium-sized. V and J are TRBV7-9 and TRBJ1-5; D remains ambiguous. The germline V gene has CDR1 SEHNR and CDR2 FQNEAQ (reference sequence). V lost 1 base to trimming and J lost 4 bases, with 5 bases between them. CDR3 size: 13 residues. The CDR3 nucleotides read TGTGCCAGCAGCTTAGGCCCAAATCAGCCCCAGCATTTT. Residues: CASSLGPNQPQHF.

This chain joins TRBV6-4 and TRBJ1-1; no reliable D call. Trimming took off 0 bases at V and 4 bases at J, with 6 bases between the two ends. Per the germline V gene, CDR1 is MRHNA and CDR2 is SNTAGT. The CDR3 contains 13 residues. The CDR3 bases are TGTGCCAGCAGTGACTCTCTGTCCACTGAAGCTTTCTTT. This gives the protein CASSDSLSTEAFF.

This clonotype is medium-sized in the sample. The genes are TRBV20-1 and TRBJ1-2; D not certain. CDR3 size: 12 residues. V dropped 7 bases and J dropped 8 bases, with 17 bases sitting between them. Germline CDR1 is DFQATT and CDR2 is SNEGSKA (reference sequence). Here the CDR3 reads CSGSGEGMGYTF. As DNA, the CDR3 is TGCAGTGGTTCTGGGGAGGGCATGGGCTACACCTTC.

The chain joins TRBV7-9 to TRBJ1-4, with a tentative D call TRBD1 (6 bases). CDR3 length: 16 residues. CDR1 and CDR2 from the germline V gene are SEHNR and FQNEAQ (reference sequence). V lost 2 bases and J lost 5, with 15 bases in between. The CDR3 is CASSLWPDSLNEKLFF. The DNA for the CDR3 is TGTGCCAGCAGCTTATGGCCGGACAGTCTCAATGAAAAACTGTTTTTT. The whole variable domain, filled in from reference TRBV7-9 and TRBJ1-4, reads DTGVSQNPRHKITKRGQNVTFRCDPISEHNRLYWYRQTLGQGPEFLTYFQNEAQLEKSRLLSDRFSAERPKGSFSTLEIQRTEQGDSAMYLCASSLWPDSLNEKLFFGSGTQLSVL.

By share of the sample, this clonotype is medium-sized. This rearrangement joins TRBV20-1 to TRBJ1-2; D gene ambiguous. Germline V gene lookup returns CDR1 DFQATT and CDR2 SNEGSKA (reference sequence). The V end lost 3 bases, the J end lost 3 bases, and 11 bases lay between the germline ends. This CDR3 is built from 13 residues. CDR3 sequence reads: CSASKGRDYGYTF. The CDR3, as DNA: TGCAGTGCTAGTAAAGGACGAGACTATGGCTACACCTTC.

The rearrangement uses TRBV7-2 and TRBJ2-3; D is unclear. CDR1 is SGHTA and CDR2 is FQGNSA in the germline V gene. This CDR3 has 14 residues. V lost 1 base to trimming and J lost 3 bases, with 8 bases between them. The CDR3 loop reads CASSLGVGTDTQYF. CDR3 in DNA: TGTGCCAGCAGCTTAGGGGTAGGGACAGATACGCAGTATTTT. The full variable domain, with the rest looked up from reference TRBV7-2 and TRBJ2-3, is GAGVSQSPSNKVTEKGKDVELRCDPISGHTALYWYRQSLGQGLEFLIYFQGNSAPDKSGLPSDRFSAERTGGSVSTLTIQRTQQEDSAVYLCASSLGVGTDTQYFGPGTRLTVL.

By its share, this clonotype is medium-sized (0.01 to 0.1%). The genes are TRBV2 and TRBJ1-4; possibly TRBD1 for D (6 bases). V lost 8 bases and J 7 bases, leaving 17 bases between the germline ends. CDR1 SNHLY and CDR2 FYNNEI come from the germline V gene. The CDR3 spans 14 residues. The CDR3 protein is CASLDGGVSEKLFF. In nucleotides, the CDR3 is TGTGCCAGCTTAGATGGGGGCGTGAGTGAAAAACTGTTTTTT.

This clonotype was seen a handful of times. The chain uses TRBV30 and TRBJ1-1; no clear D. This CDR3 has 11 residues. Trimming stripped 1 base from V and 6 bases from J, with 6 bases between. Germline CDR1 is GTSNPN and CDR2 is SVGIG (reference sequence). This chain's CDR3 is CAWSGQSEAFF. CDR3 in DNA: TGTGCCTGGAGTGGGCAGTCTGAAGCTTTCTTT.

This chain uses TRBV20-1 with TRBJ2-5, with D hard to call. The V end was cut by 6 bases, the J end by 5 bases, with 13 bases between. Germline CDR1 and CDR2: DFQATT and SNEGSKA (reference sequence). This CDR3 comprises 12 residues. The CDR3 DNA follows: TGCAGTGCAGACGGCCCGGCGGAGACCCAGTACTTC. This translates into CSADGPAETQYF.

This clonotype was found a few times. CDR3: CASRYKQGNYGYTF. The CDR3 DNA reads as TGTGCCAGCAGATATAAACAGGGGAACTATGGCTACACCTTC. V usage is TRBV12-3 or TRBV12-4 and J usage is TRBJ1-2; TRBD1 aligns across 7 bases. The CDR3 is 14 residues long. V gave up 6 bases and J gave up 2 bases; unmatched junction bases: 6.

By proportion, this clonotype is medium-sized. The chain couples TRBV2 to TRBJ2-7; TRBD1 might be the D (6 bases). The CDR3 totals 14 residues. Germline assignment: CDR1 SNHLY and CDR2 FYNNEI. The germline V and J ends were trimmed by 8 bases and 0 bases, with 14 bases remaining between them. CDR3 sequence (DNA): TGTGCCAGCCGCCGGACAGATAACTCCTACGAGCAGTACTTC. The encoded protein is CASRRTDNSYEQYF.

This sequence joins TRBV30 and TRBJ1-3, with D tentatively TRBD1 (6 bases). CDR1 is GTSNPN and CDR2 is SVGIG in the germline V gene (reference sequence). The V gene lost 5 bases and the J gene lost 4 bases, with 21 bases spanning the gap. The CDR3 has 16 amino acids. CDR3 loop: CAWGPGTGGSGNTIYF. CDR3 in DNA: TGTGCCTGGGGGCCCGGGACGGGGGGCTCCGGAAACACCATATATTTT.